This entry lists 18 T cell receptor beta chains sequenced from one sample in a study of tumor and adjacent non-tumor tissue in lung cancer. The template was RNA from unsorted bulk tissue. This non-tumor lung sample came from over 3 cm beyond the tumor edge. A modified ARM-PCR protocol with three rounds of nested PCR amplified TCRbeta. TCRdb independently ran MiXCR on the multiplex PCR reads; one entry per CDR3 protein. The table has around 100,000 distinct CDR3 sequences, 65% seen once. The sequenced sample consisted of distant non-tumor lung tissue. The receptor source for this set is a young man with non-small cell lung cancer.

In regard to this clonotype: It may be a read error: a sequence one base away is much more abundant. The CDR3 does not end in the conserved phenylalanine or tryptophan, so this is likely a read error. The chain links TRBV5-4 to TRBJ2-4; 12 nucleotides agree with TRBD2. V shed 0 bases and J 13 bases; nucleotides not matched to a gene: 11. The CDR3 is made up of 16 amino acids. Germline V gene lookup returns CDR1 SGHNT and CDR2 YYREEE (reference sequence). This CDR3 reads CASSLGGLAGGRGQYY. CDR3 in DNA: TGTGCCAGCAGCTTGGGGGGTCTAGCGGGGGGGCGCGGCCAGTACTAC.

Worth noting for this clonotype: The junction shows a germline mismatch at one end, possibly a read error. V and J are TRBV6-5 and TRBJ1-2, with 8 bases matching TRBD1. Per the germline V gene, CDR1 is MNHEY and CDR2 is SVGAGI. The CDR3 length is 15 residues. The CDR3 DNA reads as TGTGCCAGCAGTTACTCGCAGGGGGCTAACTGTGGCTACACATTC. It is translated as CASSYSQGANCGYTF.

The V and J genes are TRBV20-1 and TRBJ2-3; TRBD2 agrees at 7 bases. V was pared by 8 bases and J by 2 bases, with 19 bases of the junction left unmatched. The CDR3 runs to 17 residues. Germline CDR1 is DFQATT and CDR2 is SNEGSKA (reference sequence). This chain's CDR3 is CSTHSPGTIGNTDTQYF. For the CDR3, the DNA is TGCAGTACTCACTCCCCCGGGACTATCGGGAACACAGATACGCAGTATTTT.

On this clonotype: Just one base apart from a much larger clone, this may be a read error. The V gene is TRBV5-6, the J gene TRBJ1-1, with a possible D match to TRBD1 (5 bases). This CDR3 comprises 12 residues. Germline values: CDR1 SGHDT, CDR2 YYEEEE. CDR3 sequence reads: CASQWGNTVAFF. The CDR3 region has the DNA TGTGCCAGCCAATGGGGGAACACTGTAGCTTTCTTT.

The chain combines TRBV20-1 with TRBJ2-7; D perhaps matches TRBD2 (7 bases). The CDR3 contains 15 residues. Deletions cut 7 bases from V and 0 bases from J, with 19 bases between. CDR1 and CDR2 (germline): DFQATT, SNEGSKA (reference sequence). The CDR3 DNA reads as TGCAGTGTTGATACGGGGGGCACATACTCCTACGAGCAGTACTTC. Translating it yields CSVDTGGTYSYEQYF.

The V call is TRBV3-1, the J call TRBJ2-3, with D perhaps assigned TRBD1 or TRBD2 (5 bases each). There are 16 residues in the CDR3. Trimming stripped 4 bases from V and 3 bases from J, with 17 bases between. Germline V gene lookup returns CDR1 LGHDT and CDR2 YNNKEL (reference sequence). CDR3 residues: CASSRPRDPGTDTQYF. CDR3 DNA: TGTGCCAGCAGCCGGCCCCGGGACCCAGGAACAGATACGCAGTATTTT.

Comments on this clonotype: A read error may produce the germline difference seen at one junction end. V is TRBV12-3 or TRBV12-4 and J is TRBJ2-1, with 7 positions matching TRBD2. The CDR3 consists of 15 residues. The CDR3 nucleotides are TGTGCCAGTAGCGGCGGGGGTGCCTCCTGCAATGAGCAGTTCTTC. It encodes CASSGGGASCNEQFF.

A remark on this clonotype: A single base separates this from a much larger clone, so it may be a read error. Written as DNA, the CDR3 is TGTGCCAGCAATACCCGACAGGGCGTTGGGAACTATGGCTACACCTTC. Its translation is CASNTRQGVGNYGYTF. V is TRBV6-2 or TRBV6-3 and J is TRBJ1-2; 7 nucleotides match TRBD1. The V segment lost 7 bases and the J segment 2 bases; nucleotides outside the gene matches: 13. The CDR3 spans 16 residues. Germline V lookup: CDR1 MNHEY, CDR2 SVGEGT.

This clonotype was counted a few times. The chain uses TRBV11-1 and TRBJ2-3; 13 nucleotides align to TRBD2. The V and J ends lost 4 bases and 3 bases, in that order; junction bases with no gene match: 10. CDR3 length: 18 residues. Per germline, CDR1 SGHAT and CDR2 FQDESV (reference sequence). This CDR3 is CASSSTSGRPLATDTQYF. The CDR3, as DNA: TGTGCCAGCAGCTCGACTAGCGGGAGGCCGCTTGCGACAGATACGCAGTATTTT.

Only one count was recorded for this clonotype. A much bigger clone sits one base away, suggesting this may be a read error. The chain recombines TRBV6-2 or TRBV6-3 with TRBJ2-1; 10 bases are shared with TRBD1. After removal of 6 bases from V and 5 bases from J, the junction contained 7 bases not matched to a gene. Germline-derived CDR1 and CDR2 are MNHEY and SVGEGT. The CDR3 covers 15 residues. As DNA, the CDR3 is TGTGCCAGCAGCGGTGGGACAGGGGTAAACAATGAGCAGTTCTTC. Encoded protein: CASSGGTGVNNEQFF.

The chain links TRBV5-5 to TRBJ1-6, with a weak D call TRBD1 (5 bases). The ends were cut back, 4 bases at V and 7 bases at J, with 12 bases in the middle. Looked up from germline, CDR1 is SGHKS and CDR2 is YYEKEE (reference sequence). The CDR3 spans 14 residues. The CDR3 sequence: CASSNRNPNSPLHF. The DNA for the CDR3 is TGTGCCAGCAGCAACAGGAACCCAAATTCACCCCTCCACTTT.

This chain links TRBV20-1 with TRBJ2-7; TRBD1 matches 7 bases. Germline values: CDR1 DFQATT, CDR2 SNEGSKA (reference sequence). This CDR3 contains 13 residues. J was trimmed by 3 bases and V by 8 bases; bases with no gene match: 10. DNA for the CDR3: TGCAGTTCAACCCGGGACAGTATCTACGAGCAGTACTTC. Translated: CSSTRDSIYEQYF.

On this clonotype: Given the absence of the conserved phenylalanine or tryptophan at the CDR3 end, a read error is likely. The rearrangement joins TRBV20-1 to TRBJ2-7, with TRBD1 matching over 8 bases. This CDR3 region has 14 residues. V lost 5 bases and J lost 3; bases outside the gene matches: 9. Per germline, CDR1 DFQATT and CDR2 SNEGSKA (reference sequence). The CDR3 protein is CSASRTGHLYEQYL. The CDR3 bases are TGCAGTGCTTCTCGGACAGGGCACCTCTACGAGCAGTACTTA.

V usage is TRBV5-1 and J usage is TRBJ2-6; TRBD1 might be the D (5 bases). This CDR3 has 15 amino acids. V dropped 0 bases and J dropped 1 base, with 5 bases sitting between them. CDR1 SGHRS and CDR2 YFSETQ come from the germline V gene. For the CDR3, the DNA is TGCGCCAGCAGCTTGGAGGGGTCTGGGGCCAACGTCCTGACTTTC. Its translation: CASSLEGSGANVLTF.

A remark on this clonotype: The junction and the germline gene differ at one end; a read error may be behind it. The rearrangement joins TRBV5-6 to TRBJ2-1; D gene uncertain. The CDR3 runs to 12 residues. Germline lookup yields CDR1 SGHDT and CDR2 YYEEEE. Here the CDR3 DNA reads TGTGCCAGTAGCTTGGGGAACAATGAGCAGCTCTTC. It specifies CASSLGNNEQLF. Variable domain in full (rest from reference TRBV5-6 and TRBJ2-1): DAGVTQSPTHLIKTRGQQVTLRCSPKSGHDTVSWYQQALGQGPQFIFQYYEEEERQRGNFPDRFSGHQFPNYSSELNVNALLLGDSALYLCASSLGNNEQLFGPGTRLTVL.

In DNA form, the CDR3 reads TGCAGTGCTAGTCATTGGACAGGACGAACCTCCTACAATGAGCAGTTCTTC. This translates into CSASHWTGRTSYNEQFF. V and J are TRBV20-1 and TRBJ2-1, with TRBD1 identical over 7 bases. The CDR3 extends over 17 amino acids. With 3 bases clipped from V and 0 bases from J, the junction kept 11 bases outside the gene matches. The germline V gene has CDR1 DFQATT and CDR2 SNEGSKA (reference sequence).

With respect to this clonotype: Germline is not matched at one junction end, which may reflect a read error. The chain uses TRBV6-9 and TRBJ2-5, with a weak D call TRBD2 (5 bases). The CDR3 is 16 residues long. Germline V gene sequence: CDR1 MNHGY, CDR2 SVAAGI. The CDR3 DNA is TGTGCCAGCAGTTACTCCCTAGCAGGATTCCAAGTGACCCAGTACTTC. Protein: CASSYSLAGFQVTQYF.

Details on this clonotype: Sequence at one end of the junction differs from germline and may be a read error. The J gene is TRBJ1-4, the V gene TRBV11-2, with D tentatively TRBD1 (6 bases). CDR1 and CDR2 (germline): SGHAT, FQNNGV. This CDR3 has 16 residues. This CDR3 reads CASSTPGSGANGKLFF. The CDR3 nucleotides read TGTGCCAGCAGCACCCCCGGCTCGGGGGCAAATGGAAAACTGTTTTTT.